Listed below are T cell receptor beta chains from one sample, sequenced in a study of human T cells and chemical hapten exposure. One entry per CDR3 protein results from TCRdb running MiXCR on the RACE reads. The sample includes 360,000 or so distinct CDR3 sequences, around 6% of them seen just once. The sample in question was whole blood, obtained in connection with sensitization to the hapten diphenylcyclopropenone (DPC). These TCRs come from a woman aged 18 to 35 with alopecia areata. Some clones in this sample may be carry-over from other donors' samples. Each CDR3 is given with its conserved first and last residue. Each record gives: J gene, V gene, D gene, clone size, CDR3 DNA, CDR3 protein. A D gene is named only where the DNA matches it firmly. The size entry is marked missing in some rows and otherwise reads once, few, many or a size class.

>TRBJ1-5|TRBV7-2|NA|NA
TGTGCCAGCAGCTCCGGTTGGCCCCAGCATTTT
CASSSGWPQHF
>TRBJ1-4|TRBV2|NA|many
TGTGCCAGCAGCCAACAGGGTTTTAATGAAAAACTGTTTTTT
CASSQQGFNEKLFF
>TRBJ1-6|TRBV2|TRBD1|many
TGTGCCAGCAGTGGTGGACAAGGGGGCGAGTTGAATTCACCCCTCCACTTT
CASSGGQGGELNSPLHF
>TRBJ2-3|TRBV2|NA|NA
TGTGCCAGCAGGGAGGGACCGCAAGATACGCAGTATTTT
CASREGPQDTQYF
>TRBJ1-1|TRBV24-1|NA|NA
TGTGCCACCAAATTGGGACGTATGAACACTGAAGCTTTCTTT
CATKLGRMNTEAFF
>TRBJ1-5|TRBV6-2/TRBV6-3|NA|many
TGTGCCAGCACCTACAGGGTCAATCAGCCCCAGCATTTT
CASTYRVNQPQHF
>TRBJ2-3|TRBV7-8|TRBD1|NA
TGTGCCAGCAGCCCCCGGACAGGGAGGATAGCGACAGATACGCAGTATTTT
CASSPRTGRIATDTQYF
>TRBJ1-1|TRBV29-1|TRBD1|few
TGCAGCGTGTCAGGGGGCTATGGAGAAGCTTTCTTT
CSVSGGYGEAFF
>TRBJ2-3|TRBV5-1|TRBD1|few
TGCGCCAGCAGCTTGACCGGGACAGGGCCCGATACGCAGTATTTT
CASSLTGTGPDTQYF
>TRBJ2-2|TRBV29-1|NA|few
TGCAGCGTCGCATTAGTAAGAACCGGGGAGCTGTTTTTT
CSVALVRTGELFF
>TRBJ1-4|TRBV20-1|NA|few
TGCAGCTCAGAGGGAAAGGGAAGTGAAAAACTGTTTTTT
CSSEGKGSEKLFF
>TRBJ1-5|TRBV7-3|NA|many
TGTGCCAGCAGCTTAAACGAGGAGCCCCAGCATTTT
CASSLNEEPQHF
>TRBJ1-4|TRBV12-3/TRBV12-4|NA|NA
TGTGCCAGCAGGCTCGGGACTGATACTGAAAAACTGTTTTTT
CASRLGTDTEKLFF
>TRBJ2-1|TRBV7-2|NA|many
TGTGCCAGCAGCTTAGCGGCTAACCAGGTCGATGAGCAGTTCTTC
CASSLAANQVDEQFF
>TRBJ1-5|TRBV18|NA|many
TGTGCCAGCTCACCCAAAACAGGGTCAAAGCAGCCCCAGCATTTT
CASSPKTGSKQPQHF
>TRBJ2-7|TRBV19|NA|NA
TGTGCCTCCTCGGACAGAGGCTACGAGCAGTACTTC
CASSDRGYEQYF
>TRBJ2-5|TRBV3-1|TRBD2|NA
TGTGCCAGCACTTCACTAGCGGGGGGAGGCGGAGAGACCCAGTACTTC
CASTSLAGGGGETQYF
>TRBJ1-1|TRBV29-1|NA|many
TGCAGCGCCTCTGGAGGGAGAGGGACTGAAGCTTTCTTT
CSASGGRGTEAFF
>TRBJ1-1|TRBV6-2/TRBV6-3|TRBD1|NA
TGTGCCAGCAGTTACGCGGGACAGGGGCCGAACACTGAAGCTTTCTTT
CASSYAGQGPNTEAFF
>TRBJ1-2|TRBV6-2/TRBV6-3|NA|few
TGTGCCAGCAGTCCCCCCAGAGGAGTATCCATTGGCTACACCTTC
CASSPPRGVSIGYTF
>TRBJ2-3|TRBV4-1|TRBD2|NA
TGCGCCAGCAGCCAAGATTGGGAGGCTAGCGGGGGCACAGATACGCAGTATTTT
CASSQDWEASGGTDTQYF
>TRBJ1-1|TRBV7-2|NA|many
TGTGCCAGCAGACGAGGACAGAACACTGAAGCTTTCTTT
CASRRGQNTEAFF
>TRBJ2-1|TRBV13|NA|NA
TGTGCCAGCAGCCGTTTTAGCGGATCCGCCTACAATGAGCAGTTCTTC
CASSRFSGSAYNEQFF
>TRBJ2-3|TRBV20-1|NA|many
TGCAGTGCAGGGAGGTTGGGCGGTACGCAGTATTTT
CSAGRLGGTQYF
>TRBJ1-1|TRBV29-1|NA|NA
TGCAGCGTTGAAGCAGGGGTCAACACTGAAGCTTTCTTT
CSVEAGVNTEAFF
>TRBJ2-1|TRBV6-2/TRBV6-3|NA|few
TGTGCCAGCAGTTACCCTGAGGATGAGCAGTTCTTC
CASSYPEDEQFF
>TRBJ2-7|TRBV21-1|NA|many
TGTGCCAGCAGCCGGGACTGTTACGAGCAGTACTTC
CASSRDCYEQYF
>TRBJ2-5|TRBV6-2/TRBV6-3|NA|many
TGTGCCAGCAGTTACTCGTCCAGGGGCGAAGAGACCCAGTACTTC
CASSYSSRGEETQYF
>TRBJ1-2|TRBV24-1|NA|many
TGTGCCACCAGTGATGCCGACAGATTCTATGGCTACACCTTC
CATSDADRFYGYTF